The T cell receptor beta chain under discussion was sequenced for a study of blood T cell repertoires in COVID-19. Study as a whole: Donors in the United States, Italy and Spain gave samples during acute or convalescent COVID-19. T cells, B-cell-depleted T cells, or PBMCs supplied cDNA or gDNA.

In the authors' methods: Nucleated cell counts were estimated from reference gene primer amplification. Libraries were prepared by immunoSEQ multiplex PCR; TCRdb keeps only in-frame clonotypes and omits some of them. V and J calls and clone size are those listed in that table; D and trimming were worked out from the DNA. This table has about 72,000 clones, about 80% appearing once. The CDR3 sequence is 15 residues long. The germline gives CDR1 MNHNY, CDR2 SVGAGI (reference sequence). Losses at the gene ends were 6 bases for V and 11 bases for J; bases not matched to a gene: 16. The clonotype comes from a human donor in a cohort sampled during active COVID-19. Sequencing was done on a sample of peripheral blood. V and J are TRBV6-6 and TRBJ1-5, with 7 bases matching TRBD1. The CDR3 protein is CASRGTASMVETQHF. DNA for the CDR3: TGTGCCAGCAGGGGGACAGCCTCTATGGTTGAGACCCAGCATTTT.